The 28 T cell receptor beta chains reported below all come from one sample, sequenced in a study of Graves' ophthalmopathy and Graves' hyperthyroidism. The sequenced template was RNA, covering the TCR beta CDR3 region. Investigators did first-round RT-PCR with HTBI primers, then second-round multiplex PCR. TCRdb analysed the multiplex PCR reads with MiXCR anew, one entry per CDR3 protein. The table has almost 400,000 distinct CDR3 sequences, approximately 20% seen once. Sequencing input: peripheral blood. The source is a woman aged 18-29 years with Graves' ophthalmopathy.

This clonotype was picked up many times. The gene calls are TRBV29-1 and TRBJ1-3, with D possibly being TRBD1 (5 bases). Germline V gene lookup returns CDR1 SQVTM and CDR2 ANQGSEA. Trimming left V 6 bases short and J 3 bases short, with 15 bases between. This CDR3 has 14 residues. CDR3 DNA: TGCAGCGTCAGCAGGCAGGGAGATGGAAACACCATATATTTT. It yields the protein CSVSRQGDGNTIYF.

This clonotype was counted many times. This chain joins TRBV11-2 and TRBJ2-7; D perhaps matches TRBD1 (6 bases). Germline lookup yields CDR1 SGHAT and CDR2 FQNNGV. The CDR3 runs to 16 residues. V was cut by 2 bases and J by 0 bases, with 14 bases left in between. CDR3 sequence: CASSLKGEGYSYEQYF. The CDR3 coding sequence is TGTGCCAGCAGCTTAAAGGGGGAAGGGTACTCCTACGAGCAGTACTTC.

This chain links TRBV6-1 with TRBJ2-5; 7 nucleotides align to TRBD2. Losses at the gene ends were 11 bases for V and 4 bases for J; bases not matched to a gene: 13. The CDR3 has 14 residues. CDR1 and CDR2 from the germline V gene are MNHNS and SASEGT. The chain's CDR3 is CASSTAGVGETQYF. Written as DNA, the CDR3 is TGTGCCTCCTCGACGGCGGGAGTGGGAGAGACCCAGTACTTC.

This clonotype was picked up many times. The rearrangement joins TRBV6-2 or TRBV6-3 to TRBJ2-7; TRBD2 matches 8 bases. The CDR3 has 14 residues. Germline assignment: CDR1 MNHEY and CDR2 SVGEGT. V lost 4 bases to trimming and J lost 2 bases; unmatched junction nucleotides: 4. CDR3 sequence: CASSFSGTPYEQYF. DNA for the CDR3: TGTGCCAGCAGTTTTAGCGGGACCCCCTACGAGCAGTACTTC.

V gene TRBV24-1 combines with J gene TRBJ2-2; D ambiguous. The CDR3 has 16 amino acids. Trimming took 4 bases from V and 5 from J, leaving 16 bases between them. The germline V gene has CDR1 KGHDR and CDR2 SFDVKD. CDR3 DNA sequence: TGTGCCACCAGTGACCCTGGATTAATTAGGACCGGGGAGCTGTTTTTT. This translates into CATSDPGLIRTGELFF.

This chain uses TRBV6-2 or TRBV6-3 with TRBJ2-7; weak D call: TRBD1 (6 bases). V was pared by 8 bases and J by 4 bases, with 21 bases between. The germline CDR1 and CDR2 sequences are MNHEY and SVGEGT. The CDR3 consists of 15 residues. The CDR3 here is CASSPGFLQGYEQYF. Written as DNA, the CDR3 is TGTGCCAGCTCACCAGGATTCCTACAGGGATACGAGCAGTACTTC.

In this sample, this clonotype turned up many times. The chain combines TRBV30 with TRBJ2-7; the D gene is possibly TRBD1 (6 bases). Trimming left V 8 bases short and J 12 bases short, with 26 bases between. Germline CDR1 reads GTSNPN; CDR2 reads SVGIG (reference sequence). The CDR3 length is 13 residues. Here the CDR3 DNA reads TGTGCCCACAGTAGGCACCAGGACAGCGAACGGTACTTC. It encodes CAHSRHQDSERYF.

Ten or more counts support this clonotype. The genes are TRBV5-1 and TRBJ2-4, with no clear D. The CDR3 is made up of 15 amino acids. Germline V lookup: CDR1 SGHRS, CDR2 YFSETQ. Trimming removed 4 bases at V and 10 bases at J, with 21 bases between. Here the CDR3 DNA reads TGCGCCAGCAGCAGCCGAGGTCAGCCCTCAACTATTCAGTACTTC. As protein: CASSSRGQPSTIQYF.

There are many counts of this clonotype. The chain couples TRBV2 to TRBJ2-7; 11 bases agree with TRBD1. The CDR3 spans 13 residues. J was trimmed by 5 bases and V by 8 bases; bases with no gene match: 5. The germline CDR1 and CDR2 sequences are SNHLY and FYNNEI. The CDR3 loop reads CASGGQGVHEQYF. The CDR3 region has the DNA TGTGCCAGCGGGGGACAGGGGGTCCACGAGCAGTACTTC. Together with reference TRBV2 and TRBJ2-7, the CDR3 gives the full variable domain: EPEVTQTPSHQVTQMGQEVILRCVPISNHLYFYWYRQILGQKVEFLVSFYNNEISEKSEIFDDQFSVERPDGSNFTLKIRSTKLEDSAMYFCASGGQGVHEQYFGPGTRLTVT.

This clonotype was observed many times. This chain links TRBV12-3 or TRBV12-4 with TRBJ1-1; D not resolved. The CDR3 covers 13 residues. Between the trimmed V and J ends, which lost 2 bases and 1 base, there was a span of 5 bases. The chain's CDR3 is CASSLRANTEAFF. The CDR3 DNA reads TGTGCCAGCAGTTTAAGGGCGAACACTGAAGCTTTCTTT.

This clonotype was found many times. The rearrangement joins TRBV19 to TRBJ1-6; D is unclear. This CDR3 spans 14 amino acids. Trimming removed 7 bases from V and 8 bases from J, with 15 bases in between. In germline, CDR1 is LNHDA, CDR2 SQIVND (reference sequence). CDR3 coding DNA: TGTGCCAGTACCCTCATCGGCTTGGATTCACCCCTCCACTTT. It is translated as CASTLIGLDSPLHF. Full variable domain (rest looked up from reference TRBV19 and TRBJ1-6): DGGITQSPKYLFRKEGQNVTLSCEQNLNHDAMYWYRQDPGQGLRLIYYSQIVNDFQKGDIAEGYSVSREKKESFPLTVTSAQKNPTAFYLCASTLIGLDSPLHFGNGTRLTVT.

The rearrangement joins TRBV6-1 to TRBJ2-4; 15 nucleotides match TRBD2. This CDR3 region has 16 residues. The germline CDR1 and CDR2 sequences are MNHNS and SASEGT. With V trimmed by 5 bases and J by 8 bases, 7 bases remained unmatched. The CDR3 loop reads CASSRTSGRASDIQYF. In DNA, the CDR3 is TGTGCCAGCAGTCGGACTAGCGGGAGGGCCTCGGACATTCAGTACTTC.

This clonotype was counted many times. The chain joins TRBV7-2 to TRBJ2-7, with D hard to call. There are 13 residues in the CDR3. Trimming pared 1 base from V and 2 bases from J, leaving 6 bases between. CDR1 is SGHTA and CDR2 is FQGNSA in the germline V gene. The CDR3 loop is CASSLDFTYEQYF. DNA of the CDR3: TGTGCCAGCAGCTTAGATTTTACCTACGAGCAGTACTTC.

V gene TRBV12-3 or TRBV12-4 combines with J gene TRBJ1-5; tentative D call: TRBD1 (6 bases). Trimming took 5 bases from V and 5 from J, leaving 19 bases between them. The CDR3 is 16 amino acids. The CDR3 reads CASSPQAGKGDQPQHF. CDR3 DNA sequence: TGTGCCAGCAGTCCCCAGGCAGGAAAGGGGGATCAGCCCCAGCATTTT.

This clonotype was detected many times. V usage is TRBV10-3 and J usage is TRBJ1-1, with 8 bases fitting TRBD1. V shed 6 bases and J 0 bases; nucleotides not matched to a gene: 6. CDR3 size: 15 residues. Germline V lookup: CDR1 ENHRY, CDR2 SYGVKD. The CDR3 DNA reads TGTGCCATCAGGATCCAGGGGGCGATGAACACTGAAGCTTTCTTT. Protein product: CAIRIQGAMNTEAFF.

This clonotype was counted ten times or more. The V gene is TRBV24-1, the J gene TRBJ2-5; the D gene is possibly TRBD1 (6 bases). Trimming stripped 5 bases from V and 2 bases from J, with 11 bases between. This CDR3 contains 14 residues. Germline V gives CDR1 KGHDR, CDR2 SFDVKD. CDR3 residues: CATSGRGDQETQYF. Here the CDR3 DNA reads TGTGCCACCAGTGGCAGGGGAGATCAAGAGACCCAGTACTTC.

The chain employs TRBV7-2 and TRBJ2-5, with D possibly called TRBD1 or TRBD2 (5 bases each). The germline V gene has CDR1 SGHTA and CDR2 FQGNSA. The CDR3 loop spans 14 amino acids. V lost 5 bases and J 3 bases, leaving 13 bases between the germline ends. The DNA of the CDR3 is TGTGCCAGCAGCCAATGGGGGTCCAAAGAGACCCAGTACTTC. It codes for CASSQWGSKETQYF.

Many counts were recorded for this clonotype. The CDR3 DNA reads TGTGCCAGCTCACCACCGGGCGGGGGGGCCTACGAGCAGTACTTC. Its translation: CASSPPGGGAYEQYF. The chain links TRBV18 to TRBJ2-7; TRBD2 aligns across 9 bases. The junction had 2 bases not matched to a gene; V was cut back by 0 bases and J by 2 bases. Germline V CDR1 and CDR2: KGHSH, LQKENI. The CDR3 runs 15 residues.

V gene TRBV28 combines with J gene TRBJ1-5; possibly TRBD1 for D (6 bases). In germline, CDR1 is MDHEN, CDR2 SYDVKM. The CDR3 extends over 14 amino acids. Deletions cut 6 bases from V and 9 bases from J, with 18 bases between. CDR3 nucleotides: TGTGCCAGCAGCCCGGGACACTCCAGCGGGCCCCAGCATTTT. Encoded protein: CASSPGHSSGPQHF. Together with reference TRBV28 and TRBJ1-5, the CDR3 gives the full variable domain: DVKVTQSSRYLVKRTGEKVFLECVQDMDHENMFWYRQDPGLGLRLIYFSYDVKMKEKGDIPEGYSVSREKKERFSLILESASTNQTSMYLCASSPGHSSGPQHFGDGTRLSIL.

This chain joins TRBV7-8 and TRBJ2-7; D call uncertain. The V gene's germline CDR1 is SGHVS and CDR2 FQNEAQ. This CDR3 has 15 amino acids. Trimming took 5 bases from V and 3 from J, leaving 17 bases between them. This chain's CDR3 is CASSTQISYLYEQYF. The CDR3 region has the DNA TGTGCCAGCAGCACCCAAATAAGCTATCTCTACGAGCAGTACTTC.

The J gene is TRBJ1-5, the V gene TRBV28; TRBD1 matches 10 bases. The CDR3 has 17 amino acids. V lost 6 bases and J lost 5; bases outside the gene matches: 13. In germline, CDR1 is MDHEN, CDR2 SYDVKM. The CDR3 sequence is CASRPAFLGTGDQPQHF. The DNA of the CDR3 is TGTGCCAGCAGGCCAGCCTTCTTGGGGACAGGGGATCAGCCCCAGCATTTT.

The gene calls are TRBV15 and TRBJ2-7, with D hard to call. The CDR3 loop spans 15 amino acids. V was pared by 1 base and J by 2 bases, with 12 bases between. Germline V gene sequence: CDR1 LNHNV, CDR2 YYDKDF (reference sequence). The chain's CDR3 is CATSRVLTAAYEQYF. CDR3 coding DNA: TGTGCCACCAGCAGAGTATTAACGGCAGCCTACGAGCAGTACTTC.

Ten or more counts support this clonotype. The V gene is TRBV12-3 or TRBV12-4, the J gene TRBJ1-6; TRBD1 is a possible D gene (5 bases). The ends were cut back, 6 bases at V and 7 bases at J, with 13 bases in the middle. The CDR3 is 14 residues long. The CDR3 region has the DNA TGTGCCAGCAGCCAAGATGGGGCCAATTCACCCCTCCACTTT. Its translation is CASSQDGANSPLHF.

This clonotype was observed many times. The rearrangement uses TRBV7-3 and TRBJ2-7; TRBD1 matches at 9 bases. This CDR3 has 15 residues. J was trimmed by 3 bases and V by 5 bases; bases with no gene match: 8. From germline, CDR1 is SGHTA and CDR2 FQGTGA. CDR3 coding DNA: TGTGCCAGCAGCATATCATCGACAGGGGGCTACGAGCAGTACTTC. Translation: CASSISSTGGYEQYF.

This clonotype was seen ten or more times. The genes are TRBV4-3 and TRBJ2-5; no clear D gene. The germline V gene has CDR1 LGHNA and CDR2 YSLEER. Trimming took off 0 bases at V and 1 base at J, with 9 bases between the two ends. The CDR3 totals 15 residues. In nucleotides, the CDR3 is TGCGCCAGCAGCCAAGATGCCGCCTCCCAAGAGACCCAGTACTTC. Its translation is CASSQDAASQETQYF.

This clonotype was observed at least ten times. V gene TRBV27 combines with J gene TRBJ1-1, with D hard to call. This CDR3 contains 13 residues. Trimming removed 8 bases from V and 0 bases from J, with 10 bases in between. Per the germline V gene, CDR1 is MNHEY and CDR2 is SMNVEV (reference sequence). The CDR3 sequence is CASGERLNTEAFF. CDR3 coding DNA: TGTGCCAGCGGGGAACGGTTGAACACTGAAGCTTTCTTT.

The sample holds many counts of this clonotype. The CDR3 nucleotides are TGCGCCAGCAGCCTAACGGGACCGCCAACTGGAAACACCATATATTTT. Residues: CASSLTGPPTGNTIYF. The V and J genes are TRBV5-1 and TRBJ1-3; TRBD1 is a possible D gene (5 bases). Germline loops: CDR1 SGHRS, CDR2 YFSETQ. The V and J ends lost 4 bases and 2 bases respectively, with 16 bases between them. The CDR3 is 16 amino acids.

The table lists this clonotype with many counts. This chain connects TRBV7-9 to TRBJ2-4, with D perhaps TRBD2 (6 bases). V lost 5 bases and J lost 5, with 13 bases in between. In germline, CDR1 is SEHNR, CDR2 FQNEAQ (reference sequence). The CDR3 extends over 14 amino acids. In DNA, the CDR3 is TGTGCCAGCAGCCCCCACACGGGAGAAAACATTCAGTACTTC. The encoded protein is CASSPHTGENIQYF.